This TCR beta chain was sequenced during a study of regulatory T cells in long-lasting Graves disease. Whole-study findings and limits: TRBV28, TRBJ1-2 and TRBJ2-5 emerged as the favored segments in persistent disease. Persistent Graves' patients showed reduced TCR diversity versus newly diagnosed patients.

On this clonotype itself: Its antigen is not known.

Building of the TCR beta libraries involved iRepertoire HTBI primers and Arm-PCR of CDR3 regions. TCRdb fed the multiplex PCR reads into MiXCR, producing one record per CDR3 protein. This table has 250,000 to 300,000 distinct CDR3 sequences, about 20% appearing once. Time point defined: newly diagnosed GD, antithyroid drugs for less than 3 months. Construction of the TCR library relied on RNA isolated from PBMCs. The V end was cut by 0 bases, the J end by 6 bases, with 12 bases between. Germline CDR1 is SGHDT and CDR2 is YYEEEE. The CDR3 runs to 15 residues. This sample also appeared in a second study, on T cells in Graves' hyperthyroidism and ophthalmopathy.

This TCR was sampled from a woman in her twenties or thirties with Graves disease. The sample was peripheral blood mononuclear cells (PBMCs), taken at new diagnosis, from a patient treated with antithyroid drugs. J is TRBJ1-4 and V is TRBV5-6; D gene ambiguous. The CDR3 DNA follows: TGTGCCAGCAGCTTGGCGGGCAAAGGTGATGAAAAACTGTTTTTT. As protein: CASSLAGKGDEKLFF.